The rows below give T cell receptor beta chains drawn from one sample of a study of cytomegalovirus exposure and HLA in healthy donors. Repertoires were generated with immunoSEQ multiplex PCR, while TCRdb's copy carries only in-frame clones and drops some. The data hold some 250,000 clones, with 70% to 90% observed a single time. Sequences were obtained from PBMCs. Receptors were obtained from a woman in her 30s in good health and CMV-seropositive. Each CDR3 is given with its conserved first and last residue. D genes are given only for firm matches. Expanded clones are given a class, and other clones once, few, many or no size at all.

TRBD2	-	TRBV5-1	TRBJ2-5	CASSLDPSGLQETQYF	TGCGCCAGCAGCTTGGATCCTAGCGGGCTTCAAGAGACCCAGTACTTC
TRBD2	-	TRBV6-4	TRBJ2-1	CASSEGGGPYNEQFF	TGTGCCAGCAGTGAGGGCGGGGGGCCTTACAATGAGCAGTTCTTC
TRBD1	-	TRBV15	TRBJ1-3	CATSRDRRDSYGNTIYF	TGTGCCACCAGCAGAGATCGTCGGGACAGTTATGGAAACACCATATATTTT
TRBD2	-	TRBV7-2	TRBJ2-1	CASSLEGLGYNEQFF	TGTGCCAGCAGCTTAGAGGGACTAGGCTACAATGAGCAGTTCTTC
-	-	TRBV28	TRBJ2-7	CASSLFTSSYEQYF	TGTGCCAGCAGTTTATTCACATCTTCCTACGAGCAGTACTTC
TRBD2	-	TRBV19	TRBJ2-3	CASSGIWGTSGFADTQYF	TGTGCCAGTAGTGGAATTTGGGGTACTAGCGGCTTTGCAGATACGCAGTATTTT
TRBD1	-	TRBV27	TRBJ2-7	CASSPGQGNYEQYF	TGTGCCAGCAGTCCCGGACAGGGAAACTACGAGCAGTACTTC
-	once	TRBV6-1	TRBJ2-7	CASSERGVQYF	TGTGCCAGCAGTGAAAGGGGCGTTCAGTACTTC
-	-	TRBV27	TRBJ2-6	CASSLYPYSTSGANVLTF	TGTGCCAGCAGTTTATACCCGTACTCAACCTCTGGGGCCAACGTCCTGACTTTC
-	-	TRBV29-1	TRBJ1-1	CSVENPRVKGEAFF	TGCAGCGTTGAAAACCCCAGGGTAAAGGGTGAAGCTTTCTTT
TRBD1	-	TRBV29-1	TRBJ2-7	CSVEVGTGSYEQYF	TGCAGCGTTGAAGTGGGGACAGGGTCCTACGAGCAGTACTTC
TRBD2	-	TRBV30	TRBJ2-1	CAWIGLAGGNEQFF	TGTGCCTGGATTGGCCTAGCGGGAGGCAATGAGCAGTTCTTC
-	-	TRBV7-8	TRBJ2-1	CASSPSGGSSYNEQFF	TGTGCCAGCAGCCCCTCAGGAGGGAGCTCCTACAATGAGCAGTTCTTC
-	-	TRBV5-1	TRBJ1-1	CASSLEGGVSTEAFF	TGCGCCAGCAGCTTGGAGGGAGGGGTGAGCACTGAAGCTTTCTTT
-	-	TRBV5-1	TRBJ2-7	CASSLAGEMAYEQYF	TGCGCCAGCAGCTTGGCGGGGGAAATGGCCTACGAGCAGTACTTC
-	few	TRBV5-4	TRBJ2-5	CASSLIQGKETQYF	TGTGCCAGCAGCTTGATTCAGGGCAAGGAGACCCAGTACTTC
TRBD2	-	TRBV27	TRBJ2-1	CASSLTSGADNEQFF	TGTGCCAGCAGCCTGACTAGCGGAGCGGACAATGAGCAGTTCTTC
-	-	TRBV6-1	TRBJ1-1	CASSEAGRRTEAFF	TGTGCCAGCAGTGAAGCGGGGAGGAGGACTGAAGCTTTCTTT
-	-	TRBV29-1	TRBJ1-5	CSVGEGGGQPQHF	TGCAGCGTGGGGGAGGGAGGAGGACAGCCCCAGCATTTT
TRBD1	-	TRBV2	TRBJ2-7	CASMGQFSYEQYF	TGTGCCAGCATGGGACAGTTCTCCTACGAGCAGTACTTC
TRBD2	-	TRBV5-1	TRBJ2-1	CASSLAGSSSYNEQFF	TGCGCCAGCAGCTTAGCGGGATCGAGCTCCTACAATGAGCAGTTCTTC
-	-	TRBV28	TRBJ2-7	CASSYLTRSYEQYF	TGTGCCAGCAGTTATCTGACTCGATCCTACGAGCAGTACTTC
-	-	TRBV6-1	TRBJ1-2	CASSEGGWTYGYTF	TGTGCCAGCAGTGAAGGGGGATGGACTTATGGCTACACCTTC
-	-	TRBV21-1	TRBJ2-7	CASSKRGAEQYF	TGTGCCAGCAGCAAACGGGGGGCCGAGCAGTACTTC
-	-	TRBV19	TRBJ1-2	CASSIASRSNYGYTF	TGTGCCAGTAGTATCGCATCCAGATCTAACTATGGCTACACCTTC
-	-	TRBV5-6	TRBJ2-7	CASSRIRVTRHYEQYF	TGTGCCAGCAGCCGGATTAGGGTGACTAGGCACTACGAGCAGTACTTC
-	-	TRBV19	TRBJ2-1	CASNPAVAAYNEQFF	TGTGCCAGTAATCCAGCGGTCGCAGCCTACAATGAGCAGTTCTTC
TRBD1	few	TRBV5-1	TRBJ2-5	CASSSGQGAGETQYF	TGCGCCAGCAGCTCCGGACAGGGGGCAGGGGAGACCCAGTACTTC
-	-	TRBV5-1	TRBJ2-2	CASSLVQGNTGELFF	TGCGCCAGCAGCTTGGTACAGGGGAACACCGGGGAGCTGTTTTTT
-	-	TRBV27	TRBJ2-7	CASSFGGFPTYEQYF	TGTGCCAGCAGTTTTGGGGGGTTCCCTACCTACGAGCAGTACTTC
-	-	TRBV19	TRBJ2-5	CASSIQRQDQETQYF	TGTGCCAGTAGTATTCAAAGGCAGGACCAAGAGACCCAGTACTTC
-	-	TRBV23-1	TRBJ1-1	CASSPPPTGTPMNTEAFF	TGCGCCAGCAGTCCTCCTCCTACCGGGACACCGATGAACACTGAAGCTTTCTTT
-	few	TRBV6-5	TRBJ2-7	CASTSRGAPYEQYF	TGTGCCAGCACCTCTCGGGGGGCCCCCTACGAGCAGTACTTC
-	-	TRBV28	TRBJ1-2	CANPSAGESVYGYTF	TGTGCCAACCCGTCGGCAGGGGAATCGGTCTATGGCTACACCTTC
-	-	TRBV30	TRBJ2-7	CAWSGDRSYEQYF	TGTGCCTGGAGTGGAGACAGGTCCTACGAGCAGTACTTC
-	-	TRBV9	TRBJ2-7	CASSVDGSSYEQYF	TGTGCCAGCAGCGTAGATGGCAGCTCCTACGAGCAGTACTTC
-	-	TRBV29-1	TRBJ2-1	CSVVRGHRDNEQFF	TGCAGCGTTGTGCGCGGTCACAGGGACAATGAGCAGTTCTTC
-	-	TRBV6-1	TRBJ1-1	CARERDTEAFF	TGTGCCAGGGAGAGGGACACTGAAGCTTTCTTT
TRBD2	-	TRBV27	TRBJ2-7	CASSFLADSYEQYF	TGTGCCAGCAGTTTCCTAGCGGACTCCTACGAGCAGTACTTC
-	-	TRBV10-3	TRBJ2-7	CAISDTPGEQYF	TGTGCCATCAGTGACACTCCGGGCGAGCAGTACTTC
-	-	TRBV7-9	TRBJ1-4	CASSFSGEKLFF	TGTGCCAGCAGCTTTAGTGGTGAAAAACTGTTTTTT
-	-	TRBV6-4	TRBJ1-1	CASSRELNTEAFF	TGTGCCAGCAGCCGAGAGTTGAACACTGAAGCTTTCTTT
-	-	TRBV6-1	TRBJ2-7	CASSEFWGGKYEQYF	TGTGCCAGCAGTGAATTTTGGGGGGGCAAGTACGAGCAGTACTTC
TRBD2	-	TRBV6-4	TRBJ2-1	CASSDSERGEQFF	TGTGCCAGCAGTGACTCGGAGCGGGGTGAGCAGTTCTTC
-	-	TRBV29-1	TRBJ2-5	CSVVRVQETQYF	TGCAGCGTTGTACGGGTTCAAGAGACCCAGTACTTC
-	-	TRBV6-1	TRBJ1-1	CAGQTRRIKNTEAFF	TGTGCCGGCCAGACACGACGGATAAAAAACACTGAAGCTTTCTTT
-	-	TRBV27	TRBJ2-7	CASSLYGIGEQYF	TGTGCCAGCAGTTTATACGGGATTGGGGAGCAGTACTTC
TRBD2	-	TRBV4-2	TRBJ2-5	CASSQGTRGETQYF	TGTGCCAGCAGCCAAGGGACGCGGGGGGAGACCCAGTACTTC
-	-	TRBV27	TRBJ1-2	CASSLRLGHPYGYTF	TGTGCCAGCAGTTTACGATTGGGACACCCCTATGGCTACACCTTC
TRBD1	-	TRBV14	TRBJ2-3	CASSYNRQGTQYF	TGTGCCAGCAGTTACAATCGACAGGGAACGCAGTATTTT
-	once	TRBV28	TRBJ2-3	CASSLTGGTDTQYF	TGTGCCAGCAGTTTAACGGGCGGGACAGATACGCAGTATTTT
TRBD2	-	TRBV5-4	TRBJ2-1	CASSLLAGVGNEQFF	TGTGCCAGCAGCTTGTTAGCGGGAGTGGGCAATGAGCAGTTCTTC
-	-	TRBV12-5	TRBJ2-2	CASLGAGQTLTGELFF	TGTGCTAGTTTGGGGGCAGGTCAAACTTTAACCGGGGAGCTGTTTTTT